The 5 T cell receptor beta chains presented below share a single source sample, sequenced in a study of vaccination and CD4 T cells after COVID-19. Treatment of the sample: approximately nine-day PBMC culture with coronavirus spike peptide pools or control peptides (ViraFEST assay). Cultured CD4+ T cells had their DNA profiled by the Oncomine TCR Beta short-read assay. TCRdb redid the calling of the PCR reads with MiXCR, one entry per CDR3 protein. The sample lists 14,000 or so distinct CDR3 sequences, about 24% occurring once. Antigens of these TCRs are unknown. The sequencing used CD4+ T cells from blood, cultured in vitro, collected after SARS-CoV-2 vaccination. The receptors here all came from a human donor who had recovered from COVID-19.

This chain uses TRBV5-5 with TRBJ2-3; D possibly corresponds to TRBD1 (5 bases). CDR1 is SGHKS and CDR2 is YYEKEE in the germline V gene (reference sequence). This CDR3 has 14 amino acids. Trimming took off 4 bases at V and 6 bases at J, with 15 bases between the two ends. The DNA of the CDR3 is TGTGCCAGCAGCCTAAAGCAGGGAACCGATACGCAGTATTTT. Its translation is CASSLKQGTDTQYF.

V and J are TRBV4-3 and TRBJ2-2, with D unresolved. Trimming removed 2 bases at V and 6 bases at J, with 10 bases between. The CDR3 runs 14 residues. Germline V CDR1 and CDR2: LGHNA, YSLEER. The CDR3: CASSQSPRAGELFF. The CDR3 DNA is TGCGCCAGCAGCCAAAGTCCTAGGGCCGGGGAGCTGTTTTTT.

This clonotype turned up a few times. This chain links TRBV20-1 with TRBJ1-3; D unresolved. The CDR3 runs 14 residues. V lost 2 bases, J lost 2 bases, and 10 bases lay in between. CDR1 DFQATT and CDR2 SNEGSKA come from the germline V gene (reference sequence). The CDR3 nucleotides are TGCAGTGCTAGACGGAGGAGTACTGGAAACACCATATATTTT. Its translation is CSARRRSTGNTIYF.

The chain has TRBV25-1 and TRBJ2-2; no definite D call. The length of the CDR3 is 12 residues. Looked up from germline, CDR1 is MGHDK and CDR2 is SYGVNS. Trimming pared 5 bases from V and 5 bases from J, leaving 6 bases between. CDR3 bases: TGTGCCAGCAGTCCTGGAACCGGGGAGCTGTTTTTT. As protein: CASSPGTGELFF.

This clonotype was seen more than once but under ten times. The chain couples TRBV6-2 or TRBV6-3 to TRBJ1-5; D remains unclear. Germline CDR1 MNHEY, CDR2 SVGEGT. This CDR3 is built from 13 residues. V shed 2 bases and J shed 9 bases, with 11 bases lying between them. CDR3 sequence: CASSYGNMSPQHF. In DNA, the CDR3 is TGTGCCAGCAGTTACGGAAATATGTCGCCCCAGCATTTT.